The 7 T cell receptor beta chains presented below share a single source sample, sequenced in a study of blood T cell repertoires in COVID-19. Repertoires were generated with immunoSEQ multiplex PCR, while TCRdb's copy carries only in-frame clones and drops some. The table has around 370,000 clones, roughly 91% seen once. The sequencing input was PBMCs or T cells enriched from blood (not recorded which). The receptor source for this set is a woman in her late teens or twenties who had recovered from COVID-19.

This clone appeared a few times. The CDR3: CASSWGGVMTQYF. As DNA, the CDR3 is TGTGCCAGCAGTTGGGGCGGGGTGATGACCCAGTACTTC. This chain connects TRBV28 to TRBJ2-5; the D gene is possibly TRBD2 (6 bases). The CDR3 consists of 13 residues. With 4 bases removed from V and 7 bases from J, the gap between germline ends came to 13 bases. Looked up from germline, CDR1 is MDHEN and CDR2 is SYDVKM. Drawing the rest from reference TRBV28 and TRBJ2-5, the complete variable domain is DVKVTQSSRYLVKRTGEKVFLECVQDMDHENMFWYRQDPGLGLRLIYFSYDVKMKEKGDIPEGYSVSREKKERFSLILESASTNQTSMYLCASSWGGVMTQYFGPGTRLLVL.

A few counts support this clone. The chain combines TRBV28 with TRBJ1-4; D gene ambiguous. The CDR3 is 14 amino acids. Trimming stripped 3 bases from V and 8 bases from J, with 13 bases between. CDR1 is MDHEN, CDR2 SYDVKM, per germline. CDR3 residues: CASSLMELGEKLFF. CDR3 DNA sequence: TGTGCCAGCAGTTTGATGGAACTCGGGGAAAAACTGTTTTTT.

This chain connects TRBV11-2 to TRBJ2-1, with no clear D. Germline CDR1 SGHAT, CDR2 FQNNGV. CDR3 length equals 12 residues. The germline V and J ends were trimmed by 5 bases and 10 bases, with 12 bases remaining between them. CDR3: CASSPLGSEQFF. The CDR3 coding sequence is TGTGCCAGCAGCCCACTGGGCAGCGAGCAGTTCTTC. Complete variable domain (other parts from reference TRBV11-2 and TRBJ2-1): EAGVAQSPRYKIIEKRQSVAFWCNPISGHATLYWYQQILGQGPKLLIQFQNNGVVDDSQLPKDRFSAERLKGVDSTLKIQPAKLEDSAVYLCASSPLGSEQFFGPGTRLTVL.

The chain recombines TRBV24-1 with TRBJ2-3; TRBD1 matches at 9 bases. The CDR3 runs 16 residues. V lost 4 bases to trimming and J lost 2 bases; unmatched junction nucleotides: 6. Per the germline V gene, CDR1 is KGHDR and CDR2 is SFDVKD. The CDR3 sequence: CATSETGTGNTDTQYF. The CDR3 bases are TGTGCCACCAGTGAAACCGGGACAGGGAACACAGATACGCAGTATTTT.

There are a few counts of this clone. V and J are TRBV28 and TRBJ1-1; D possibly corresponds to TRBD1 (5 bases). The V end lost 7 bases, the J end lost 0 bases, and 12 bases lay between the germline ends. The CDR3 is made up of 14 amino acids. CDR1 is MDHEN, CDR2 SYDVKM, per germline. CDR3 loop: CASNPGGMNTEAFF. The CDR3, as DNA: TGTGCCAGCAACCCCGGGGGTATGAACACTGAAGCTTTCTTT.

This chain joins TRBV7-9 and TRBJ1-1; D is ambiguous. Trimming took off 2 bases at V and 5 bases at J, with 21 bases between the two ends. From germline, CDR1 is SEHNR and CDR2 FQNEAQ (reference sequence). The CDR3 spans 17 residues. The chain's CDR3 is CASSLSFGQVGGTEAFF. CDR3 nucleotide sequence: TGTGCCAGCAGCTTATCTTTCGGGCAGGTCGGAGGGACTGAAGCTTTCTTT.

In the case of this clone: Other DNA sequences in the sample encode the same CDR3. The CDR3 nucleotides are TGCGCCAGCAGCTTGGCTGGGACAGGCACAGATACGCAGTATTTT. This sequence encodes CASSLAGTGTDTQYF. The chain combines TRBV5-1 with TRBJ2-3, with 7 bases identical to TRBD1. CDR1 is SGHRS and CDR2 is YFSETQ in the germline V gene. CDR3 size: 15 residues. Trimming at V came to 0 bases and at J to 1 base, leaving 2 bases not matched to a gene.